One and the same sample provided the 21 T cell receptor beta chains below, sequenced in a study of control samples from healthy donors and cancer patients. Clones were read by immunoSEQ multiplex PCR, and TCRdb kept only the in-frame ones, dropping some. Of 150,000 to 200,000 clones detected, roughly 92% appear once; the ten largest clones hold roughly 1.3%. The specimen sequenced was blood. These TCRs come from a man between 25 and 39 years old in good health.

V gene TRBV15 combines with J gene TRBJ1-4; a possible D gene is TRBD1 (5 bases). CDR3 length: 15 residues. Germline V gene lookup returns CDR1 LNHNV and CDR2 YYDKDF (reference sequence). Trimming stripped 5 bases from V and 1 base from J, with 11 bases between. The CDR3 nucleotides read TGTGCCACCAGCGGGGAGAGGGGAACTAATGAAAAACTGTTTTTT. Protein: CATSGERGTNEKLFF.

This chain uses TRBV6-4 with TRBJ2-2; D uncertain. With 1 base removed from V and 3 bases from J, the gap between germline ends came to 3 bases. The V gene's germline CDR1 is MRHNA and CDR2 SNTAGT. This CDR3 comprises 13 residues. CDR3 sequence (DNA): TGTGCCAGCAGTGACTTGTACACCGGGGAGCTGTTTTTT. This translates into CASSDLYTGELFF.

The chain uses TRBV5-1 and TRBJ2-7; possible D gene TRBD2, 5 bases. Germline V gives CDR1 SGHRS, CDR2 YFSETQ. The CDR3 is made up of 14 amino acids. V gave up 0 bases and J gave up 2 bases, with 9 bases separating them. CDR3 bases: TGCGCCAGCAGCTTGGCCGGGGTCCCCTACGAGCAGTACTTC. Translating it yields CASSLAGVPYEQYF. Together with reference TRBV5-1 and TRBJ2-7, the CDR3 gives the full variable domain: KAGVTQTPRYLIKTRGQQVTLSCSPISGHRSVSWYQQTPGQGLQFLFEYFSETQRNKGNFPGRFSGRQFSNSRSEMNVSTLELGDSALYLCASSLAGVPYEQYFGPGTRLTVT.

This chain joins TRBV28 and TRBJ2-3; 11 bases map to TRBD2. CDR3 length equals 15 residues. From germline, CDR1 is MDHEN and CDR2 SYDVKM. After removal of 4 bases from V and 3 bases from J, the junction contained 3 bases not matched to a gene. CDR3 residues: CASSWVAGGTDTQYF. The CDR3 DNA sequence: TGTGCCAGCAGTTGGGTAGCGGGAGGGACAGATACGCAGTATTTT.

V usage is TRBV9 and J usage is TRBJ2-7; a possible D gene is TRBD2 (7 bases). Per germline, CDR1 SGDLS and CDR2 YYNGEE. The CDR3 contains 15 residues. Trimming left V 4 bases short and J 2 bases short, with 16 bases between. CDR3 sequence reads: CASSTTEGGPYEQYF. DNA of the CDR3: TGTGCCAGCAGCACCACCGAGGGGGGGCCCTACGAGCAGTACTTC.

With respect to this clone: The sample has other DNA sequences that encode this CDR3 too. The chain carries TRBV5-1 and TRBJ2-7; 8 bases map to TRBD1. This CDR3 region has 15 residues. Losses at the gene ends were 0 bases for V and 2 bases for J; bases not matched to a gene: 4. Germline CDR1 SGHRS, CDR2 YFSETQ. In DNA, the CDR3 is TGCGCCAGCAGCTTGGTCGGACAGGGAGCCTACGAGCAGTACTTC. Its protein is CASSLVGQGAYEQYF.

This chain links TRBV6-4 with TRBJ1-2; 7 nucleotides line up with TRBD1. The CDR3 spans 15 residues. V was pared by 0 bases and J by 2 bases, with 3 bases of the junction left unmatched. Germline CDR1 and CDR2: MRHNA and SNTAGT. The DNA of the CDR3 is TGTGCCAGCAGTGACTCGGGCAGGGGGAACTATGGCTACACCTTC. Translated, it gives CASSDSGRGNYGYTF.

A remark on this clone: Other nucleotide sequences from this sample produce the same CDR3. The rearrangement links TRBV18 to TRBJ2-5; no firm D call. V lost 3 bases and J lost 1, with 3 bases in between. The CDR3 runs 12 residues. CDR1 is KGHSH and CDR2 is LQKENI in the germline V gene. DNA for the CDR3: TGTGCCAGCTCACCTTCCCAAGAGACCCAGTACTTC. Translating gives CASSPSQETQYF.

The CDR3 loop is CASSYSAQYTGELFF. Here the CDR3 DNA reads TGTGCCAGCAGTTACTCGGCCCAGTACACCGGGGAGCTGTTTTTT. The rearrangement links TRBV6-5 to TRBJ2-2, with D unresolved. Trimming removed 0 bases from V and 3 bases from J, with 8 bases in between. Germline CDR1 MNHEY, CDR2 SVGAGI. This CDR3 spans 15 amino acids.

V and J are TRBV5-1 and TRBJ2-7; D is tentatively TRBD1 or TRBD2 (5 bases each). Trimming pared 2 bases from V and 4 bases from J, leaving 10 bases between. Germline CDR1 and CDR2: SGHRS and YFSETQ. The CDR3 consists of 13 residues. The CDR3 DNA is TGCGCCAGCAGCTTCCGGGACGGGTACGAGCAGTACTTC. This sequence encodes CASSFRDGYEQYF.

In this sample, this clone turned up once. The chain links TRBV27 to TRBJ2-7, with unresolved D. CDR1 and CDR2 (germline): MNHEY, SMNVEV (reference sequence). The CDR3 has 14 residues. Trimming removed 1 base at V and 2 bases at J, with 9 bases between. The chain's CDR3 is CASSLLSETYEQYF. The CDR3 bases are TGTGCCAGCAGTTTATTGTCGGAGACCTACGAGCAGTACTTC.

The genes are TRBV3-1 (or the pseudogene TRBV3-2) and TRBJ2-2; possible D gene TRBD2, 5 bases. Germline assignment: CDR1 LGHDT and CDR2 YNNKEL (reference sequence). Trimming took off 5 bases at V and 4 bases at J, with 17 bases between the two ends. The CDR3 is 16 residues long. The CDR3 is CASSAALAGFTGELFF. DNA of the CDR3: TGTGCCAGCAGCGCCGCGCTAGCCGGTTTCACCGGGGAGCTGTTTTTT.

The chain employs TRBV7-2 and TRBJ2-6, with 9 bases matching TRBD1. CDR3 length equals 17 residues. J lost 2 bases, V lost 5 bases, and 7 bases had no gene match. Germline-derived CDR1 and CDR2 are SGHTA and FQGNSA. CDR3 loop: CASSPGQGRTGANVLTF. The CDR3 DNA reads TGTGCCAGCAGCCCAGGACAGGGGAGAACTGGGGCCAACGTCCTGACTTTC.

J is TRBJ2-7 and V is TRBV9; D is possibly TRBD1 (5 bases). The CDR3 spans 17 residues. Germline CDR1 SGDLS, CDR2 YYNGEE. V shed 0 bases and J shed 1 base, with 17 bases lying between them. The CDR3, as DNA: TGTGCCAGCAGCGTAGATAGTGTAGGGGTCGGGTCCTACGAGCAGTACTTC. Translated: CASSVDSVGVGSYEQYF.

The gene calls are TRBV11-2 and TRBJ2-7, with D unclear. From germline, CDR1 is SGHAT and CDR2 FQNNGV. The V and J ends lost 5 bases and 6 bases respectively, with 14 bases between them. This CDR3 contains 13 residues. The CDR3 protein is CASSVKGWSEQYF. The DNA for the CDR3 is TGTGCCAGCAGCGTCAAAGGCTGGAGCGAGCAGTACTTC.

The chain employs TRBV30 and TRBJ2-5; D is perhaps TRBD1 (5 bases). Looked up from germline, CDR1 is GTSNPN and CDR2 is SVGIG (reference sequence). V was shortened by 5 bases and J by 5 bases, with 15 bases between the two germline ends. The CDR3 covers 13 residues. The CDR3 DNA sequence: TGTGCCTGGGACACAGGTTTTGGGGAGACCCAGTACTTC. Translation: CAWDTGFGETQYF. The entire variable domain, with the rest obtained from reference TRBV30 and TRBJ2-5, is as follows: SQTIHQWPATLVQPVGSPLSLECTVEGTSNPNLYWYRQAAGRGLQLLFYSVGIGQISSEVPQNLSASRPQDRQFILSSKKLLLSDSGFYLCAWDTGFGETQYFGPGTRLLVL.

This clone appeared once. The chain has TRBV12-5 and TRBJ2-1, with 7 bases fitting TRBD2. Trimming took 3 bases from V and 3 from J; bases not matched to a gene: 14. In germline, CDR1 is LGHNT, CDR2 FRNRAP. The CDR3 is 18 amino acids. For the CDR3, the DNA is TGTGCTAGTGGTTTACGGTTAGCGGGCCAGAAGGTCTACAATGAGCAGTTCTTC. As protein: CASGLRLAGQKVYNEQFF.

The chain carries TRBV5-4 and TRBJ1-1; 7 positions agree with TRBD1. CDR3 length: 20 residues. The V gene's germline CDR1 is SGHNT and CDR2 YYREEE (reference sequence). V gave up 1 base and J gave up 0 bases; unmatched junction bases: 18. The DNA for the CDR3 is TGTGCCAGCAGCTTGAATAAAGGGGGATGGACAGGTGGCATGAACACTGAAGCTTTCTTT. It translates to CASSLNKGGWTGGMNTEAFF. Full variable domain (rest looked up from reference TRBV5-4 and TRBJ1-1): ETGVTQSPTHLIKTRGQQVTLRCSSQSGHNTVSWYQQALGQGPQFIFQYYREEENGRGNFPPRFSGLQFPNYSSELNVNALELDDSALYLCASSLNKGGWTGGMNTEAFFGQGTRLTVV.

V gene TRBV6-5 combines with J gene TRBJ1-4; D is ambiguous. CDR3 length equals 14 residues. Germline CDR1 reads MNHEY; CDR2 reads SVGAGI. The ends were cut back, 2 bases at V and 5 bases at J, with 9 bases in the middle. The chain's CDR3 is CASSYGRRNEKLFF. In nucleotides, the CDR3 is TGTGCCAGCAGTTACGGTCGAAGGAATGAAAAACTGTTTTTT.

CDR3 nucleotides: TGTGCCAGTTCCAACGACGAACTAGACGATGAAAAACTGTTTTTT. Its protein product is CASSNDELDDEKLFF. The chain employs TRBV19 and TRBJ1-4, with D uncertain. Trimming left V 8 bases short and J 6 bases short, with 19 bases between. This CDR3 spans 15 amino acids. The V gene's germline CDR1 is LNHDA and CDR2 SQIVND (reference sequence).

The rearrangement links TRBV27 to TRBJ1-1; D possibly corresponds to TRBD1 (6 bases). The V end lost 5 bases, the J end lost 0 bases, and 19 bases lay between the germline ends. This CDR3 has 17 amino acids. Germline V CDR1 and CDR2: MNHEY, SMNVEV (reference sequence). In DNA form, the CDR3 reads TGTGCCAGCAGTCCTAATCCAGCCGGGACAATGAACACTGAAGCTTTCTTT. Translation: CASSPNPAGTMNTEAFF.